Sequencing of this TCR beta chain was carried out in a study of follicular helper T cells after annual influenza vaccination. The assay was immunoSEQ multiplex PCR, and TCRdb's table has in-frame clones only and misses some. The table includes roughly 700 clones, 68% detected once. Germline values: CDR1 SGHVS, CDR2 FQNEAQ. The CDR3 is made up of 18 amino acids. V was clipped by 2 bases and J by 1 base; unmatched bases: 8. The time point: 2013-2014 season, 7 days after vaccination. V is TRBV7-8 and J is TRBJ2-2; TRBD2 aligns across 9 bases. This material consisted of CXCR5+ CD38+ circulating T follicular helper cells from blood, taken 7 days after influenza vaccination. As to subset: circulating Tfh, non-naive CD4+CXCR5+PD-1+ (ICOS+CD38+ or ICOS-CD38-). This TCR was recovered from an adult who received the influenza vaccine. The CDR3 is CASSLIAAGGLNTGELFF. The CDR3 DNA reads TGTGCCAGCAGCTTAATCGCGGCGGGAGGGCTGAACACCGGGGAGCTGTTTTTT.